This T cell receptor beta chain was identified during a study of blood T cell repertoires in COVID-19. Method: immunoSEQ multiplex PCR; TCRdb's copy keeps in-frame clones and lacks some. The table lists some 460,000 clones, about nine tenths of them singletons, with roughly 0.72% in the top ten. CDR1 and CDR2 (germline): SGHDN, FVKESK. V was cut by 0 bases and J by 4 bases, with 12 bases left in between. The CDR3 extends over 15 amino acids. This clonotype originated in a woman aged 18 to 35 who had recovered from COVID-19. V gene TRBV14 combines with J gene TRBJ1-1; perhaps TRBD1 as D (5 bases). Sequencing input: PBMCs or T cells enriched from blood (not recorded which). CDR3 sequence (DNA): TGTGCCAGCAGCCAAGATCTGGCAGGGATCACTGAAGCTTTCTTT. It codes for CASSQDLAGITEAFF.